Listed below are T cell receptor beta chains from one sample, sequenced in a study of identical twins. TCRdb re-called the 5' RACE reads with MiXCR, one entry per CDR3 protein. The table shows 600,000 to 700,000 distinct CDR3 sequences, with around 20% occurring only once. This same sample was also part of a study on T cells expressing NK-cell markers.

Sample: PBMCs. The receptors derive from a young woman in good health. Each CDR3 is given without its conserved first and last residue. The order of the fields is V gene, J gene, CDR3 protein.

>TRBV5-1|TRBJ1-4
ASSFGGNTNEKLF
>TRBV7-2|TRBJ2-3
ASSLRIAGGGDTQY
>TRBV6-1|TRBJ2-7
ASPSGNEQY
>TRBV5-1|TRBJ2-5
ASSVSETQY
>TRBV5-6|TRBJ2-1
ASSLGGDSSYNEQF
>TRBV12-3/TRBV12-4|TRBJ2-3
ASSLWALTDTQY
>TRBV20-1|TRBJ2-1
SATPSTGEQF
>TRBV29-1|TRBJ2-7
SVSDRAYEQY
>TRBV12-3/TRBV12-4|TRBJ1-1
ASSLYSEAF
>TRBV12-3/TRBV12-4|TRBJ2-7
ASSLKTGGGYEQY
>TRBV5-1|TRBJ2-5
ASSLGQPQETQY
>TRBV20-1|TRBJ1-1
SAVVGGAPEAF
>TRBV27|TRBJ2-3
ASSLFLAGPLDTQY
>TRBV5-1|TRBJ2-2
ASSIQGETGELF
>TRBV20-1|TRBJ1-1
SAARLMNTEAF
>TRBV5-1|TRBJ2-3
ASSGARTDTQY
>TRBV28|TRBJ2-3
ASSFGRVGTLADTQY
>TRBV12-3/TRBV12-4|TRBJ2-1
ASSSGSSYNEQF
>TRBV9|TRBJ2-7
ASADPPDRAIGYEQY
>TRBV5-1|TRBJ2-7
ASNTGTGPYEQY
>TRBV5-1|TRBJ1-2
ASSLAPLQGIGDYGYT
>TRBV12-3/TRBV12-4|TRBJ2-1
ASSLRIAGYNEQF
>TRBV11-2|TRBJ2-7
ASSIPPSGGRSYEQY
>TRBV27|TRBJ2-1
ASSWTEYNEQF
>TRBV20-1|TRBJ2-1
SVPRGEQF
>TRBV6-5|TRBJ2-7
ASSYYGTVYEQY
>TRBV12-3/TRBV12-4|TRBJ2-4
ASSSSIGIGIQY
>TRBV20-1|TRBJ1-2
SAYQGALRYGYT
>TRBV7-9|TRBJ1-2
ASSPGRSGYT
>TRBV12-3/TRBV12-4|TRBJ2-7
ASASRGGQGANEQY
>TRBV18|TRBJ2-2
ASSPPITATGELF
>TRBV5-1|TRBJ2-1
ASSLESGNEQF
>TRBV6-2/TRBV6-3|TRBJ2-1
ASNERNNEQF
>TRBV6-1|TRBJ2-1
ASSVGLAGAHNEQF
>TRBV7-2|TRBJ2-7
ASSWGTFRRYEQY
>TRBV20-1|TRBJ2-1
SARGPVNWF
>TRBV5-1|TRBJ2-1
ASSLRQGMMDEQF
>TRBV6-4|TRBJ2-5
ANLRPWDRVFVETQY
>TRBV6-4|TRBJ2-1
ARRSGPRNNEQF
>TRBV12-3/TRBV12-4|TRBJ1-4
ASRKKNEKLF
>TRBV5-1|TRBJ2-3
ASSLGAGVGTDTQY
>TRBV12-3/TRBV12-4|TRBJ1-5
ASSALRDLVDQPQH
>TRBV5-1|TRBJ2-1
ASSWGSRDNEQF
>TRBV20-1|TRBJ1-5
SGRGDSNQPQH
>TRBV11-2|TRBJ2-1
ASSFGASRLAAYNEQF